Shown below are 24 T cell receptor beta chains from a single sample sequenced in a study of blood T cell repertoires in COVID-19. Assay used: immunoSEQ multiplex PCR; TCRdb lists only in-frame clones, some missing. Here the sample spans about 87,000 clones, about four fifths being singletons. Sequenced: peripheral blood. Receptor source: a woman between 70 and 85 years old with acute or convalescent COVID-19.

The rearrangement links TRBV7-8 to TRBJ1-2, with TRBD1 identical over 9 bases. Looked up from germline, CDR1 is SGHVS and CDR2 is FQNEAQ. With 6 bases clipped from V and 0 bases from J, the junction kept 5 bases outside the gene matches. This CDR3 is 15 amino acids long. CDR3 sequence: CASSWTGASNYGYTF. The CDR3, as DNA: TGTGCCAGCAGTTGGACAGGGGCCTCTAACTATGGCTACACCTTC. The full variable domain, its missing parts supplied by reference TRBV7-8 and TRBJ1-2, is GAGVSQSPRYKVAKRGQDVALRCDPISGHVSLFWYQQALGQGPEFLTYFQNEAQLDKSGLPSDRFFAERPEGSVSTLKIQRTQQEDSAVYLCASSWTGASNYGYTFGSGTRLTVV.

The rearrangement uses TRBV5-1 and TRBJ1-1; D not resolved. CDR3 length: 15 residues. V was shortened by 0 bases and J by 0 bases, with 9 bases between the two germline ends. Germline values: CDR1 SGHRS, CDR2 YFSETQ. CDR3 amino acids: CASSLVGGMNTEAFF. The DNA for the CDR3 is TGCGCCAGCAGCTTGGTTGGAGGGATGAACACTGAAGCTTTCTTT.

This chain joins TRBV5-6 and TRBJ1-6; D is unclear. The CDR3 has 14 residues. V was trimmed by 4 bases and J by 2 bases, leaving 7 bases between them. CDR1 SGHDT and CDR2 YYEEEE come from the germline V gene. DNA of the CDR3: TGTGCCAGCAGCCCCGGGGCCTATAATTCACCCCTCCACTTT. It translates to CASSPGAYNSPLHF.

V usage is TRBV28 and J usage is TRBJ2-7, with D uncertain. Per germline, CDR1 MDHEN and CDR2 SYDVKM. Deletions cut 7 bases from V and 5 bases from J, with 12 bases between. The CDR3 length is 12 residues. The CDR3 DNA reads TGTGCCAGCACCCGCCTTAGCAACGAGCAGTACTTC. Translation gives CASTRLSNEQYF. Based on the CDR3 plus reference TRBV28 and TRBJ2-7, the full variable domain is DVKVTQSSRYLVKRTGEKVFLECVQDMDHENMFWYRQDPGLGLRLIYFSYDVKMKEKGDIPEGYSVSREKKERFSLILESASTNQTSMYLCASTRLSNEQYFGPGTRLTVT.

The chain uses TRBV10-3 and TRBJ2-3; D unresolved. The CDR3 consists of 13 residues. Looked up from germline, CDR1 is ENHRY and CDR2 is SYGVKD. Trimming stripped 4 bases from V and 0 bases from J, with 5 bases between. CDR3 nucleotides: TGTGCCATCAGTGGAACTAGCACAGATACGCAGTATTTT. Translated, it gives CAISGTSTDTQYF.

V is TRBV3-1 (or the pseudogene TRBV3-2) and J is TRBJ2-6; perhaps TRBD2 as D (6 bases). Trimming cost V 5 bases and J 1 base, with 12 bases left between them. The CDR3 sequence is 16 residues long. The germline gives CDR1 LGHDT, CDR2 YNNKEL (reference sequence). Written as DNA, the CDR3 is TGTGCCAGCAGCTGGAGGGGTTCTTCTGGGGCCAACGTCCTGACTTTC. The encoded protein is CASSWRGSSGANVLTF.

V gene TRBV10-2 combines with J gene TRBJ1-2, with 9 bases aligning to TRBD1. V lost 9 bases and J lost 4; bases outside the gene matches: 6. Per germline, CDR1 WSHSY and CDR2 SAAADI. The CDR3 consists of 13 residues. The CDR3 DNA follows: TGCGCCAGTGGGGGACAGGGTACCTATGGCTACACCTTC. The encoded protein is CASGGQGTYGYTF.

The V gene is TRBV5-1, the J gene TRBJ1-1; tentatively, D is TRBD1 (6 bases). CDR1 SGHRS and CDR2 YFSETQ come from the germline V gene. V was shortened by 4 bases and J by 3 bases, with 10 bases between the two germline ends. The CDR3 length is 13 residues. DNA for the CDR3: TGCGCCAGCAGCCTCGGACAGTACACTGAAGCTTTCTTT. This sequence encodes CASSLGQYTEAFF.

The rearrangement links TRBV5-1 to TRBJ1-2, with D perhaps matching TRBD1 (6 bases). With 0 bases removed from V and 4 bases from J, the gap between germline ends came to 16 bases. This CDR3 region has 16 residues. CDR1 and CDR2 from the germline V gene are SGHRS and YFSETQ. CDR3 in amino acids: CASSLAGGSVGYGYTF. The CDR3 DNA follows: TGCGCCAGCAGCTTGGCGGGGGGCAGCGTAGGCTATGGCTACACCTTC. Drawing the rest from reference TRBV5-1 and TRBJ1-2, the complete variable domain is KAGVTQTPRYLIKTRGQQVTLSCSPISGHRSVSWYQQTPGQGLQFLFEYFSETQRNKGNFPGRFSGRQFSNSRSEMNVSTLELGDSALYLCASSLAGGSVGYGYTFGSGTRLTVV.

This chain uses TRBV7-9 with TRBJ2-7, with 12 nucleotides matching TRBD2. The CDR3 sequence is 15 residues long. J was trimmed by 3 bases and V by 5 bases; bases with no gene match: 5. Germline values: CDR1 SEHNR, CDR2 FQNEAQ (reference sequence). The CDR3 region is CASSTLAGGFYEQYF. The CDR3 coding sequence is TGTGCCAGCAGCACTCTAGCGGGGGGGTTCTACGAGCAGTACTTC. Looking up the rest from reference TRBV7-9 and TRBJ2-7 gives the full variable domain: DTGVSQNPRHKITKRGQNVTFRCDPISEHNRLYWYRQTLGQGPEFLTYFQNEAQLEKSRLLSDRFSAERPKGSFSTLEIQRTEQGDSAMYLCASSTLAGGFYEQYFGPGTRLTVT.

This CDR3 is CASILEELYKNTEAFF. CDR3 nucleotide sequence: TGTGCCAGCATCCTAGAGGAACTATACAAGAACACTGAAGCTTTCTTT. This rearrangement joins TRBV7-9 to TRBJ1-1; D is ambiguous. Germline lookup yields CDR1 SEHNR and CDR2 FQNEAQ (reference sequence). The CDR3 covers 16 residues. Trimming cost V 7 bases and J 1 base, with 19 bases left between them. Looking up the rest from reference TRBV7-9 and TRBJ1-1 gives the full variable domain: DTGVSQNPRHKITKRGQNVTFRCDPISEHNRLYWYRQTLGQGPEFLTYFQNEAQLEKSRLLSDRFSAERPKGSFSTLEIQRTEQGDSAMYLCASILEELYKNTEAFFGQGTRLTVV.

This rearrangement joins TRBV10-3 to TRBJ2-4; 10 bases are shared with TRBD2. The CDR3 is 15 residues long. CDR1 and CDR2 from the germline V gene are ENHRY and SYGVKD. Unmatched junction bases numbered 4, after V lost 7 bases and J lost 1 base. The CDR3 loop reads CAINGTSAAKNIQYF. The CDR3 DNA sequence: TGTGCCATCAATGGGACTAGCGCGGCCAAAAACATTCAGTACTTC.

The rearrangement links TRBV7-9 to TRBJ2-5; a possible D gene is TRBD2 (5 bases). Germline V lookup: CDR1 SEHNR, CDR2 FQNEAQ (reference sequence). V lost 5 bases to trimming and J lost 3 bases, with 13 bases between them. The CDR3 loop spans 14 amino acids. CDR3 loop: CASSPRAGKETQYF. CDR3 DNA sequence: TGTGCCAGCAGCCCCCGGGCCGGGAAAGAGACCCAGTACTTC.

The CDR3 nucleotides are TGTGCCAGCAGCTTAGAAGGGGATAGGAACACTGAAGCTTTCTTT. Protein sequence: CASSLEGDRNTEAFF. The J gene is TRBJ1-1, the V gene TRBV11-2; tentative D call: TRBD1 (5 bases). This CDR3 region has 15 residues. V shed 0 bases and J shed 1 base, with 9 bases lying between them. Per the germline V gene, CDR1 is SGHAT and CDR2 is FQNNGV.

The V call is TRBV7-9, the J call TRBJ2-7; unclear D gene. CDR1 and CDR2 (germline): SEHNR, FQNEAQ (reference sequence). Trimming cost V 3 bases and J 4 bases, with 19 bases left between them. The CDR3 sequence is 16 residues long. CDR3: CASSFYPPPEQYEQYF. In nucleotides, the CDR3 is TGTGCCAGCAGCTTTTACCCCCCTCCGGAACAGTACGAGCAGTACTTC. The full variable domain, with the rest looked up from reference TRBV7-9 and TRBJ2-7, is DTGVSQNPRHKITKRGQNVTFRCDPISEHNRLYWYRQTLGQGPEFLTYFQNEAQLEKSRLLSDRFSAERPKGSFSTLEIQRTEQGDSAMYLCASSFYPPPEQYEQYFGPGTRLTVT.

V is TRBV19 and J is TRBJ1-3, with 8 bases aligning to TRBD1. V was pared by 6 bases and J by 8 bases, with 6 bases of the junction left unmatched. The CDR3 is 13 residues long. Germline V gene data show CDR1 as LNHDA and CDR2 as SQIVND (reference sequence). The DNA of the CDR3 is TGTGCCAGTAGCTCTCAGGGGGCCTACACCATATATTTT. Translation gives CASSSQGAYTIYF.

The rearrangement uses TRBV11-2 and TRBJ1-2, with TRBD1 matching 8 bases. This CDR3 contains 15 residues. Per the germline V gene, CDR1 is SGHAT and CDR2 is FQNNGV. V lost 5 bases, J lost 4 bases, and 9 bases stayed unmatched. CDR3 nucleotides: TGTGCCAGCAGCGCGGCAGGGGGCGATGGCTATGGCTACACCTTC. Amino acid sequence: CASSAAGGDGYGYTF. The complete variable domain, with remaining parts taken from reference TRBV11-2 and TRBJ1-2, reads EAGVAQSPRYKIIEKRQSVAFWCNPISGHATLYWYQQILGQGPKLLIQFQNNGVVDDSQLPKDRFSAERLKGVDSTLKIQPAKLEDSAVYLCASSAAGGDGYGYTFGSGTRLTVV.

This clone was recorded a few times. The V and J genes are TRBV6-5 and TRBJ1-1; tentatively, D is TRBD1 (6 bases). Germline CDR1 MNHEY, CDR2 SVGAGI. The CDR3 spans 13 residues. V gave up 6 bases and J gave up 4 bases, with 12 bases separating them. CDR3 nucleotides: TGTGCCAGCAGCTCTACAGGGAGCACTGAAGCTTTCTTT. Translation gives CASSSTGSTEAFF.

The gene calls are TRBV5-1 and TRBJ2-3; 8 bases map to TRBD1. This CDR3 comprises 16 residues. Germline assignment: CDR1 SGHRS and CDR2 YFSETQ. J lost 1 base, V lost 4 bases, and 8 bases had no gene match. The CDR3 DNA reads TGCGCCAGCAGCCCGATACAGACAGGGGGCACAGATACGCAGTATTTT. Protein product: CASSPIQTGGTDTQYF.

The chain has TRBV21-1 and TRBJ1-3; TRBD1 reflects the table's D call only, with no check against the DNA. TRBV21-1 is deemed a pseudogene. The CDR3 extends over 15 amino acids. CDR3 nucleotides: TGTGCCAGCAGCTTCCGAATGGGCAGGGGAAACACCATATATTTT. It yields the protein CASSFRMGRGNTIYF.

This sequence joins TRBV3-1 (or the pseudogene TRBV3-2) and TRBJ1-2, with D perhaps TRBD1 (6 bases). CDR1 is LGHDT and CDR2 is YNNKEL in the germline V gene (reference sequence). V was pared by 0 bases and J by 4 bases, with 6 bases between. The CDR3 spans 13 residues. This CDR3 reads CASSQEGGYGYTF. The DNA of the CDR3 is TGTGCCAGCAGCCAAGAAGGGGGCTATGGCTACACCTTC.

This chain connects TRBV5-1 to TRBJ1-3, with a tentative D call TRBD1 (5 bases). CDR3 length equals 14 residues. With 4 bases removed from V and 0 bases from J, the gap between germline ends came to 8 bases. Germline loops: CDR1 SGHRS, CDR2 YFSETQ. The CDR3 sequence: CASSPQDSGNTIYF. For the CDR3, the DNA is TGCGCCAGCAGCCCACAGGACTCTGGAAACACCATATATTTT.

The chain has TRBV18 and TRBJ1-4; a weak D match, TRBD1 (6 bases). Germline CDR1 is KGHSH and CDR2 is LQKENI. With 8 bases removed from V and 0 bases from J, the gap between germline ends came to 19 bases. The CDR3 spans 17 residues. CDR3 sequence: CASTQGQLDATNEKLFF. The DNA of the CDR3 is TGTGCCAGCACTCAGGGGCAGCTAGATGCAACTAATGAAAAACTGTTTTTT. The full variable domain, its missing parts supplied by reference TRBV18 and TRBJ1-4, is NAGVMQNPRHLVRRRGQEARLRCSPMKGHSHVYWYRQLPEEGLKFMVYLQKENIIDESGMPKERFSAEFPKEGPSILRIQQVVRGDSAAYFCASTQGQLDATNEKLFFGSGTQLSVL.

Here the CDR3 reads CAIQDDRGNYGYTF. The CDR3 region has the DNA TGTGCCATCCAAGACGACAGGGGCAACTATGGCTACACCTTC. The J gene is TRBJ1-2, the V gene TRBV11-3; 8 positions match TRBD1. CDR3 length: 14 residues. Germline V gene sequence: CDR1 SGHNT, CDR2 YENEEA. The V segment lost 10 bases and the J segment 2 bases; nucleotides outside the gene matches: 9.